These 24 T cell receptor beta chains were all obtained from the same sample, sequenced in a study of CD8 T cells in ankylosing spondylitis. Study findings and constraints: Ankylosing spondylitis blood seemed to carry a telltale TCR beta motif made of seven or eight highly homologous variants.

No antigens are known for them. TCRdb re-called the 5' RACE reads through MiXCR, storing one row per CDR3 protein. The table lists under 950,000 distinct CDR3 sequences, 19% of them singletons. The sequenced material came from blood, either unsorted or a sorted T cell fraction (not recorded which). The receptors come from a male donor with ankylosing spondylitis.

V gene TRBV7-2 combines with J gene TRBJ2-1; 12 bases map to TRBD2. The CDR3 sequence is 15 residues long. J was trimmed by 6 bases and V by 3 bases; bases with no gene match: 3. Germline CDR1 is SGHTA and CDR2 is FQGNSA. The DNA of the CDR3 is TGTGCCAGCAGCTTTGAGACTAGCGGGGGCAATGAGCAGTTCTTC. Translation: CASSFETSGGNEQFF.

This rearrangement joins TRBV12-3 or TRBV12-4 to TRBJ2-3, with 12 bases aligning to TRBD1. The CDR3 spans 15 residues. V shed 4 bases, J shed 7 bases, and the junction held 6 bases outside the gene matches. CDR3 amino acids: CASSWRGQGANTQYF. The CDR3 DNA sequence: TGTGCCAGCAGTTGGAGGGGACAGGGGGCGAATACGCAGTATTTT.

V is TRBV20-1 and J is TRBJ2-7; tentative D call: TRBD2 (6 bases). Germline V gene data show CDR1 as DFQATT and CDR2 as SNEGSKA (reference sequence). V was cut by 5 bases and J by 6 bases, with 17 bases left in between. This CDR3 is built from 13 residues. CDR3: CSAAGRGLGEQYF. The CDR3 nucleotides read TGCAGTGCTGCGGGACGGGGTCTGGGCGAGCAGTACTTC.

In this sample, this clonotype turned up once. The rearrangement joins TRBV27 to TRBJ2-5; 7 bases fit TRBD1. This CDR3 spans 14 amino acids. V shed 5 bases and J 5 bases; nucleotides not matched to a gene: 8. Germline CDR1 is MNHEY and CDR2 is SMNVEV (reference sequence). DNA of the CDR3: TGTGCCAGCAGTCAGGGGACAGTTTCGGAGACCCAGTACTTC. Encoded protein: CASSQGTVSETQYF.

The rearrangement links TRBV12-3 or TRBV12-4 to TRBJ2-1, with 15 nucleotides matching TRBD2. This CDR3 contains 19 residues. V shed 6 bases and J 7 bases; nucleotides not matched to a gene: 16. CDR3 in amino acids: CASSPSGLAGGYGRNEQFF. The CDR3 DNA is TGTGCCAGCAGCCCCTCCGGACTAGCGGGAGGGTATGGTAGGAATGAGCAGTTCTTC.

There are a few counts of this clonotype. The chain carries TRBV15 and TRBJ2-3, with D tentatively TRBD2 (7 bases). The CDR3 is made up of 16 amino acids. The V gene's germline CDR1 is LNHNV and CDR2 YYDKDF (reference sequence). Trimming removed 0 bases at V and 4 bases at J, with 14 bases between. CDR3 in amino acids: CATSREGGLPPDTQYF. The CDR3 region has the DNA TGTGCCACCAGCAGAGAGGGGGGGCTGCCCCCAGATACGCAGTATTTT.

The rearrangement links TRBV24-1 to TRBJ1-2; D possibly corresponds to TRBD1 (6 bases). V was shortened by 3 bases and J by 6 bases, with 10 bases between the two germline ends. The CDR3 sequence is 13 residues long. Per the germline V gene, CDR1 is KGHDR and CDR2 is SFDVKD. The CDR3 region has the DNA TGTGCCACCAGTGATGGGACATGGGATGGCTACACCTTC. The encoded protein is CATSDGTWDGYTF.

The V call is TRBV25-1, the J call TRBJ1-4; D is uncertain. The CDR3 is 15 amino acids. V was trimmed by 2 bases and J by 4 bases, leaving 11 bases between them. Germline V lookup: CDR1 MGHDK, CDR2 SYGVNS. The CDR3, as DNA: TGTGCCAGCAGTGAAAGAGAAGGCAGTAATGAAAAACTGTTTTTT. Encoded protein: CASSEREGSNEKLFF.

The CDR3 here is CATSRVGGPSYNEQFF. The CDR3, as DNA: TGTGCCACCAGCAGAGTCGGGGGCCCCTCCTACAATGAGCAGTTCTTC. This chain uses TRBV15 with TRBJ2-1; D may be TRBD1 or TRBD2 (6 bases each). CDR1 is LNHNV, CDR2 YYDKDF, per germline (reference sequence). Trimming removed 1 base from V and 0 bases from J, with 10 bases in between. This CDR3 is 16 amino acids long.

The V gene is TRBV7-9, the J gene TRBJ2-1; the D call may be TRBD1 or TRBD2 (5 bases each). Germline V gene data show CDR1 as SEHNR and CDR2 as FQNEAQ (reference sequence). The ends were cut back, 6 bases at V and 6 bases at J, with 15 bases in the middle. This CDR3 contains 14 residues. CDR3 nucleotide sequence: TGTGCCAGCAGACTAACCGGGGCCACCAATGAGCAGTTCTTC. As protein: CASRLTGATNEQFF.

This clonotype was seen a handful of times. V and J are TRBV24-1 and TRBJ1-2; a possible D gene is TRBD1 (6 bases). In germline, CDR1 is KGHDR, CDR2 SFDVKD. The CDR3 covers 14 residues. V lost 1 base to trimming and J lost 2 bases, with 7 bases between them. The CDR3 here is CATSDLDRNYGYTF. Written as DNA, the CDR3 is TGTGCCACCAGTGATTTAGACAGGAACTATGGCTACACCTTC.

The chain recombines TRBV6-5 with TRBJ2-5, with a possible D match to TRBD1 (6 bases). V was pared by 2 bases and J by 3 bases, with 13 bases between. There are 15 residues in the CDR3. In germline, CDR1 is MNHEY, CDR2 SVGAGI. The CDR3 nucleotides read TGTGCCAGCAGTTACGGGAACAGGGCCAAAGAGACCCAGTACTTC. It translates to CASSYGNRAKETQYF.

The V and J genes are TRBV29-1 and TRBJ1-4, with TRBD1 matching 7 bases. V lost 1 base to trimming and J lost 6 bases; unmatched junction nucleotides: 8. Germline V gives CDR1 SQVTM, CDR2 ANQGSEA. This CDR3 is 15 amino acids long. In DNA, the CDR3 is TGCAGCGTTGAAGCCGGGGAGGGGGCATATGAAAAACTGTTTTTT. Translated: CSVEAGEGAYEKLFF.

This clonotype was found a few times. The CDR3 loop is CASSLSGPSEAFF. In DNA form, the CDR3 reads TGTGCCAGCAGTTTATCGGGACCTTCTGAAGCTTTCTTT. J is TRBJ1-1 and V is TRBV27; TRBD1 is a possible D gene (5 bases). Trimming took 0 bases from V and 6 from J, leaving 8 bases between them. This CDR3 comprises 13 residues. Germline V gives CDR1 MNHEY, CDR2 SMNVEV (reference sequence).

The rearrangement joins TRBV5-1 to TRBJ1-5; D is unclear. Germline V gene sequence: CDR1 SGHRS, CDR2 YFSETQ. The CDR3 has 13 residues. Trimming removed 4 bases at V and 5 bases at J, with 10 bases between. The CDR3 region is CASSPRGDQPQHF. CDR3 DNA sequence: TGCGCCAGCAGCCCTCGCGGGGATCAGCCCCAGCATTTT.

This clonotype showed up just a few times. The genes are TRBV12-3 or TRBV12-4 and TRBJ1-2; D gene uncertain. V was cut by 1 base and J by 4 bases, with 7 bases left in between. This CDR3 spans 13 amino acids. CDR3 sequence reads: CASSLDSLYGYTF. For the CDR3, the DNA is TGTGCCAGCAGTTTAGACAGTCTCTATGGCTACACCTTC.

This clonotype was seen more than once but under ten times. The chain uses TRBV25-1 and TRBJ2-3, with 8 positions matching TRBD1. The CDR3 runs to 14 residues. Germline V gene data show CDR1 as MGHDK and CDR2 as SYGVNS. V dropped 7 bases and J dropped 7; count of bases not matched to a gene: 10. This chain's CDR3 is CASTRQGTANTQYF. CDR3 coding DNA: TGTGCCAGCACCAGACAGGGGACAGCTAATACGCAGTATTTT.

This clonotype was counted only a few times. The chain combines TRBV30 with TRBJ1-6; TRBD1 matches at 9 bases. CDR1 is GTSNPN and CDR2 is SVGIG in the germline V gene (reference sequence). Trimming took 2 bases from V and 9 from J; bases not matched to a gene: 8. This CDR3 has 15 residues. CDR3 bases: TGTGCCTGGAGTTTCACAGGGGGCGCTGGTTCACCCCTCCACTTT. It yields the protein CAWSFTGGAGSPLHF.

The CDR3 protein is CASSMGTSGAENYF. CDR3 nucleotides: TGTGCCAGCAGTATGGGGACTAGCGGGGCTGAGAACTACTTC. V and J are TRBV28 and TRBJ2-5; 13 positions match TRBD2. Looked up from germline, CDR1 is MDHEN and CDR2 is SYDVKM. V shed 5 bases and J 14 bases; nucleotides not matched to a gene: 11. This CDR3 is built from 14 residues.

This clonotype was observed a handful of times. The chain combines TRBV12-3 or TRBV12-4 with TRBJ1-6; D is ambiguous. The CDR3 covers 14 residues. V was shortened by 7 bases and J by 6 bases, with 13 bases between the two germline ends. The CDR3 protein is CASTLGKGNSPLHF. The CDR3 region has the DNA TGTGCCAGCACACTTGGGAAGGGTAATTCACCCCTCCACTTT.

This chain uses TRBV30 with TRBJ1-2; D ambiguous. Germline CDR1 GTSNPN, CDR2 SVGIG (reference sequence). V lost 2 bases to trimming and J lost 5 bases, with 15 bases between them. This CDR3 is built from 14 residues. The DNA for the CDR3 is TGTGCCTGGAGTCCAAACGGACGCTCATATGGCTACACCTTC. As protein: CAWSPNGRSYGYTF. Using reference TRBV30 and TRBJ1-2 for the parts outside the CDR3, the full variable domain is SQTIHQWPATLVQPVGSPLSLECTVEGTSNPNLYWYRQAAGRGLQLLFYSVGIGQISSEVPQNLSASRPQDRQFILSSKKLLLSDSGFYLCAWSPNGRSYGYTFGSGTRLTVV.

Only a few counts were recorded for this clonotype. The chain has TRBV18 and TRBJ2-5; D is unclear. V was cut by 6 bases and J by 2 bases, with 10 bases left in between. This CDR3 has 13 residues. The germline gives CDR1 KGHSH, CDR2 LQKENI. CDR3 bases: TGTGCCAGCTCCGGCCAACAACAAGAGACCCAGTACTTC. Amino acid sequence: CASSGQQQETQYF.

This clonotype was detected only a few times. The V call is TRBV4-1, the J call TRBJ2-4; 9 bases line up with TRBD1. V shed 0 bases and J 1 base; nucleotides not matched to a gene: 7. The germline V gene has CDR1 MGHRA and CDR2 YSYEKL. The CDR3 spans 18 residues. CDR3 DNA sequence: TGCGCCAGCAGCCAAGATCAGTGGGACAGGGCGGCCAAAAACATTCAGTACTTC. Amino acids: CASSQDQWDRAAKNIQYF.

In its sample, this clonotype was seen a few times. V and J are TRBV4-3 and TRBJ2-1; 10 bases agree with TRBD2. V was pared by 0 bases and J by 5 bases, with 7 bases of the junction left unmatched. The germline V gene encodes CDR1 LGHNA and CDR2 YSLEER. This CDR3 is built from 17 residues. The chain's CDR3 is CASSQEHWTSGNNEQFF. Written as DNA, the CDR3 is TGCGCCAGCAGCCAAGAGCATTGGACTAGCGGTAACAATGAGCAGTTCTTC.